There are many counts of the clone carrying this T cell receptor (beta chain). Its antigen is not identified. RNA transcripts served as the template for amplifying TCR beta CDR3 regions. HTBI primers were employed in a first-round RT-PCR of the TCR CDR3. TCRdb called the multiplex PCR reads again in MiXCR, with one record for every CDR3 protein. The sample has roughly 710,000 distinct CDR3 sequences; just over 35% are singletons. The data stem from a study of T cells in Graves' hyperthyroidism and ophthalmopathy. In the study overall: Peripheral blood was collected at initial diagnosis, before any treatment. Study results and caveats: Most thyroid-expanded clonotypes above 0.001 were also found in blood. The model predicted ophthalmopathy a median approximately six months before onset.

Fresh peripheral blood, about 9.6 ml, yielded the PBMCs. This CDR3 comprises 13 residues. V was trimmed by 0 bases and J by 9 bases, leaving 11 bases between them. The sample taken for sequencing was blood. The chain has TRBV12-3 or TRBV12-4 and TRBJ1-2; D ambiguous. The sequence was obtained from a woman between 40 and 50 years old with Graves' hyperthyroidism. CDR3 nucleotide sequence: TGTGCCAGCAGTTTAGCGCCCCGGCGGAGCTACACCTTC. This encodes CASSLAPRRSYTF.